This TCR beta chain originates from a study of T cell repertoires in cytomegalovirus infection. Per the germline V gene, CDR1 is LGHNT and CDR2 is FRNRAP. CDR3 length equals 15 residues. Between the trimmed V and J ends, which lost 3 bases and 1 base, there was a span of 12 bases. About this clonotype itself: Its target is unknown.

TCRdb processed the reads anew with MiXCR; each CDR3 protein has one entry. The sample holds about 920,000 distinct CDR3 sequences, more than 25% seen once. Here the sequenced sample was cultured CD8+ T cells from PBMCs, taken from culture after CMV antigen stimulation. This chain joins TRBV12-5 and TRBJ1-1; D possibly corresponds to TRBD1 (5 bases). This sequence was found in a human donor in good health (CMV status not recorded). Some clones in this sample may be carry-over from other donors' samples. The CDR3 reads CASGFTEGKNTEAFF. CDR3 DNA: TGTGCTAGTGGTTTCACCGAGGGGAAGAACACTGAAGCTTTCTTT.